This T cell receptor (beta chain) is drawn from a study of tumor and adjacent non-tumor tissue in lung cancer (dated 2018 in TCRdb). Describing the broader study: The cohort included approximately 13 adenocarcinoma, a couple of squamous cell carcinoma and 1 small cell lung cancer patients. The approximately 15 patients were aged about 31 to 80 years, included around ten men and 5 women, and had TNM stage I to III disease. A total of about 130 million productive TCRbeta reads were generated by sequencing, corresponding to an average of about 4.17 million reads per sample. Bulk TCRbeta repertoires were compared between lung tumor tissue and matched distant non-tumor lung tissue obtained from 15 lung cancer patients. For each patient, one tumor sample and one normal lung sample were taken, giving thirty paired specimens that underwent TCRbeta CDR3 sequencing.

Library preparation was by multiplex PCR. The data were produced on an Illumina HiSeq 2500. TCRbeta libraries were built by three rounds of nested PCR using primers (Table S4), following protocols modified from ARM-PCR. Before sequencing, PCR products of 200-500 bp were excised from the gel and purified with the QIAquick gel extraction kit. Per the authors' processing: Trimmomatic was used to clean the reads, FLASH merged the cleaned reads into complete CDR3 sequences, and MiTCR assigned the sequences to V(D)J germline segments. VDJtools was used to compute clonal diversity as the inverse Simpson's index. In-frame sequences lacking a premature stop codon were counted as productive reads. The public reads were quality trimmed at Q25 with fastp and then assembled into clones with MiXCR by TCRdb, keeping productive beta chains. Rows with a matching CDR3 protein are joined into one entry that keeps the most common DNA and genes. The V and J calls and clone size are TCRdb's, not the authors'. This sample comprises around 57,000 distinct CDR3 sequences, about 63% of them detected only once. Roughly 35% of the sample rests with the top ten.

Taken from cysteine to phenylalanine, the CDR3 has 14 residues. Only the CDR3 part of the read is kept: 42 bases, read in frame from the first base. Sequences MDHEN (CDR1) and SYDVKM (CDR2) are obtained from the germline V gene. With respect to this clonotype: The specificity of this receptor is unknown. The junction shows a germline mismatch at one end, possibly a read error.

RNA was isolated from bulk, unsorted tissue, and RNA quality was assessed with a NanoDrop ND-1000 and an Agilent 2100. For the normal lung samples, distant non-tumor tissue was collected more than 3 cm away from the tumor edge. Newly diagnosed lung cancer patients without prior chemotherapy who had been admitted for thoracic surgery in China between August and November 2014 were enrolled as donors. Patients with previous radiotherapy or chemotherapy, or with another concurrent cancer, were excluded from the study. Surgical tissue pieces of roughly 1-2.2 cm3 were preserved in RNAlater solution and were kept at -80 degrees C until use. General study outcomes and caveats: In normal lung, the top 100 clones accounted for a significantly larger cumulative share of the repertoire than in tumor tissue. Peripheral blood was not sequenced, so blood TCRbeta repertoires were not examined in the lung cancer patients of the study. TCR diversity was significantly higher in younger patients, and higher tumor TCR diversity was associated with shorter overall and disease-free survival. The methods do not name the sequencing platform or mention unique molecular identifiers. Significantly higher TCR diversity (inverse Simpson) was observed in tumor tissue than in normal lung tissue (approximately 400 vs 170, P = 0.0075, Mann-Whitney U test). Only 15 or so patients were included in the cohort, and the need for larger samples and more detailed clinical data was noted by the authors.

This sequence originates from a man in his 70s with non-small cell lung cancer. The sequencing sample was made of distant non-tumor lung tissue. The sequence joins TRBV28 to TRBJ2-3, with TRBD2 identical over 8 junction bases. The nucleotide sequence is given as TGTGCCAGCAGTTTACCTACTAGCGGCAATACGGAGTATTTT. Protein translation: CASSLPTSGNTEYF.